What follows is one TCR beta chain and its context. The antigen is undetermined. The CDR3 length is 15 residues. Per the germline V gene, CDR1 is WSHSY and CDR2 is SAAADI. V lost 5 bases and J lost 4; bases outside the gene matches: 8. This sample was taken from a study of cytomegalovirus exposure and HLA in healthy donors. Primers included in the PCR were 60 Vbeta and 13 Jbeta primers. TCRdb's copy holds only in-frame clones and misses some; the assay was immunoSEQ multiplex PCR. The table has 150,000 to 160,000 clones, roughly 83% seen once. Study outcomes and limitations: According to the study, 160 or so TCR beta chains were cytomegalovirus-associated. A later analysis linked a missense variant in DCLRE1C to the trimming of TCR beta V and J genes.

The sample comprised PBMCs. The chain recombines TRBV10-2 with TRBJ2-7; TRBD1 agrees at 10 bases. The sequence was collected from a man younger than 45 in good health and CMV-seropositive. The CDR3 DNA is TGCGCCAGCAGTTCGTCCCGGGACAGGGGTTACGAGCAGTACTTC. Protein product: CASSSSRDRGYEQYF.